This T cell receptor beta chain stems from a study of shared clonotypes between healthy human individuals. Naive CD8 cells lacked CD45RO and underwent positive selection for CCR7, leaving out terminally differentiated effector memory CD45RA+ cells. The protocol was immunoSEQ multiplex PCR, while the TCRdb copy is restricted to in-frame clones and leaves out a portion. The sample lists around 600,000 clones, approximately 95% occurring once. This CDR3 region has 16 residues. Germline V gene lookup returns CDR1 SGHVS and CDR2 FQNEAQ. Trimming took 3 bases from V and 2 from J, leaving 16 bases between them.

The V gene is TRBV7-8, the J gene TRBJ1-1; no definite D call. The TCR comes from a woman aged 30 to 39 in good health. The specimen sequenced was naive CD8+ T cells sorted from blood. The CDR3 DNA follows: TGTGCCAGCAGCTTGGAGAGGGTCGTTGGAAACACTGAAGCTTTCTTT. This sequence encodes CASSLERVVGNTEAFF.